Reported below is one TCR beta chain. Its antigen is unknown. This specimen belongs to a study of OX40 agonist ivuxolimab in advanced cancers. Study conclusions and caveats: Researchers report that CD8+ T cells had, on average, more expanded clones than CD4+. Among patients with partial responses at 0.1-3.0 mg/kg, clonal expansion was among the lowest.

The V end lost 1 base, the J end lost 6 bases, and 4 bases lay between the germline ends. CDR3 size: 12 residues. Germline CDR1 is MNHEY and CDR2 is SVGAGI. Profiled with immunoSEQ multiplex PCR; TCRdb holds only in-frame clones, not every one. The data show 70,000 to 90,000 clones, around 87% seen once. The sample in question was CD4+ or CD8+ T cells sorted from blood, obtained in a trial of the OX40 agonist ivuxolimab. The rearrangement joins TRBV6-5 to TRBJ1-5; no definite D call. The TCR sequence derives from an adult with an advanced solid tumor such as melanoma, head and neck, liver or kidney cancer. The CDR3 DNA follows: TGTGCCAGCAGTTACTTAGGTCAGCCCCAGCATTTT. This sequence encodes CASSYLGQPQHF.